These T cell receptor beta chains were read from a single sample in a study of CD4 and CD8 cells across lung adenocarcinoma regions. TCRdb itself ran the PCR reads through MiXCR, one entry per CDR3 protein. This sample has 20,000 to 25,000 distinct CDR3 sequences, with approximately 49% found just once. The material sequenced was CD8+ T cells from the center of a lung tumor. These receptors were taken from a female donor with lung adenocarcinoma. The CD4 and CD8 labels of this study may be unreliable. Both conserved end residues are part of each CDR3. D genes are given only for firm matches. Clone size, where shown, is once, few, many, or a class for clones that have expanded.

d_gene | j_gene | abundance | v_gene | CDR3aa | CDR3nt
NA | TRBJ2-1 | once | TRBV4-1 | CASSPHTTQGSSPPLPFF | TGCGCCAGCAGCCCCCACACCACCCAGGGGTCATCCCCACCTCTACCGTTCTTC
NA | TRBJ2-1 | NA | TRBV9 | CASSPSLASYNEQFF | TGTGCCAGCAGCCCTTCTCTAGCGTCTTACAATGAGCAGTTCTTC
NA | TRBJ1-2 | NA | TRBV7-2 | CASSRRGQGDGYTF | TGTGCCAGCAGCCGTCGCGGGCAGGGCGATGGCTACACCTTC
NA | TRBJ2-7 | many | TRBV7-2 | CASSFLVRGEQYF | TGTGCCAGCAGCTTTTTGGTCCGAGGAGAGCAGTACTTC
NA | TRBJ2-4 | NA | TRBV10-1 | CASTGRRAKNIQYF | TGCGCCAGCACGGGGCGGCGAGCCAAAAATATTCAGTACTTC
TRBD2 | TRBJ2-1 | NA | TRBV4-1 | CASSQDRASGQRNEQFF | TGCGCCAGCAGCCAAGATCGGGCTAGCGGGCAAAGGAATGAGCAGTTCTTC
NA | TRBJ1-1 | NA | TRBV27 | CASSLMDTMNTEAFF | TGTGCCAGCAGTCTGATGGACACCATGAACACTGAAGCTTTCTTT
NA | TRBJ2-3 | NA | TRBV27 | CAIGPTNTQYF | TGTGCCATCGGACCTACAAATACGCAGTATTTT
TRBD2 | TRBJ2-5 | once | TRBV6-1 | CASSRLAGGPAETQYF | TGTGCCAGCAGCAGACTAGCGGGAGGGCCCGCGGAGACCCAGTACTTC
NA | TRBJ1-2 | few | TRBV28 | CASMKGVVGGYTF | TGTGCCAGCATGAAGGGGGTGGTTGGGGGCTACACCTTC
NA | TRBJ2-1 | few | TRBV3-1 | CASSQLNNEQFF | TGTGCCAGCAGCCAACTAAACAATGAGCAGTTCTTC
TRBD2 | TRBJ2-1 | NA | TRBV6-1 | CASRMAGGPSDEQFF | TGTGCCAGCAGGATGGCGGGAGGGCCAAGCGATGAGCAGTTCTTC
NA | TRBJ1-6 | NA | TRBV6-5 | CASSYYQGGSPLHF | TGTGCCAGCAGTTACTATCAGGGCGGTTCACCCCTCCACTTT
TRBD2 | TRBJ2-3 | NA | TRBV14 | CASRGAGGGGPDTQYF | TGTGCCAGCAGGGGAGCGGGGGGAGGGGGGCCAGATACGCAGTATTTT
NA | TRBJ2-1 | medium-sized | TRBV10-3 | CAISDGDGYNEQFF | TGTGCCATCAGTGATGGGGACGGTTACAATGAGCAGTTCTTC
NA | TRBJ2-7 | NA | TRBV7-2 | CASIEGGLRYEQYF | TGTGCCTCAATTGAGGGGGGATTGCGTTACGAGCAGTACTTC
NA | TRBJ2-1 | NA | TRBV24-1 | CATSLTGRPSSYNEQFF | TGTGCCACCAGTTTAACGGGAAGACCCAGCTCCTACAATGAGCAGTTCTTC
NA | TRBJ2-3 | NA | TRBV6-1 | CASRSGQTTKDTQYF | TGTGCCAGCAGATCGGGGCAGACTACCAAAGATACGCAGTATTTC
NA | TRBJ2-3 | NA | TRBV27 | CAGIRLKNIQYF | TGTGCGGGGATTCGCCTCAAAAATATTCAGTATTTT
NA | TRBJ2-1 | medium-sized | TRBV10-1 | CASSEGRGSYNEQFF | TGCGCCAGCAGTGAGGGCAGGGGATCCTACAATGAGCAGTTCTTC
NA | TRBJ2-7 | NA | TRBV27 | CASSSIQGYEQYF | TGTGCCAGCAGTTCAATACAGGGCTACGAGCAGTACTTC
TRBD1 | TRBJ2-3 | NA | TRBV4-1 | CASSPNRGDLNTNTQYF | TGCGCCAGCAGCCCGAACAGGGGGGACCTAAACACAAATACGCAGTATTTT
NA | TRBJ2-1 | medium-sized | TRBV7-2 | CASSSTRMNEQFF | TGTGCCAGCAGCTCGACTAGAATGAATGAGCAGTTCTTC
NA | TRBJ1-5 | NA | TRBV27 | CASSFHGKPQHF | TGTGCCAGCAGTTTCCACGGAAAGCCCCAGCATTTT
NA | TRBJ2-5 | NA | TRBV4-1 | CASSQTGQETQYF | TGCGCCAGCAGCCAGACGGGACAAGAGACCCAGTACTTC
NA | TRBJ2-5 | once | TRBV10-3 | CATRLGSGNKNIQYF | TGTGCCACCAGGCTCGGGAGCGGAAACAAAAACATCCAGTACTTC
TRBD1 | TRBJ2-3 | NA | TRBV6-1 | CGRGQGGGAPDTQYF | TGTGGCAGGGGGCAGGGGGGCGGCGCCCCAGATACCCAGTACTTT
NA | TRBJ2-5 | NA | TRBV6-1 | CASSGGSGDQDTQYF | TGTGCCAGCAGTGGTGGGAGCGGTGACCAAGACACCCAGTACTTC
NA | TRBJ2-1 | NA | TRBV3-1 | CASSLRYEQFF | TGTGCCAGCAGCCTCCGGTATGAGCAGTTCTTC
TRBD2 | TRBJ2-1 | NA | TRBV12-5 | CASGLGLAGDYEQFF | TGTGCTAGTGGTTTGGGACTAGCGGGAGACTATGAGCAGTTCTTC
NA | TRBJ1-1 | few | TRBV7-2 | CASSPYLYTEAFF | TGTGCCAGCAGCCCCTATCTTTACACTGAAGCTTTCTTT
TRBD1 | TRBJ1-1 | few | TRBV12-3/TRBV12-4 | CASRLQGATEAFF | TGTGCCAGCAGACTACAGGGGGCCACTGAAGCTTTCTTT
TRBD1 | TRBJ1-1 | NA | TRBV6-1 | CASRFRDRDPEAFF | TGTGCCAGCAGATTCCGGGACAGGGATCCTGAAGCTTTCTTT
NA | TRBJ2-3 | NA | TRBV27 | CASGLRDTDTQYF | TGCGCCTCGGGCCTACGAGACACAGATACGCAGTATTTC
NA | TRBJ2-1 | many | TRBV9 | CASSPSSYNEQFF | TGTGCCAGCAGCCCCAGCTCCTACAATGAGCAGTTCTTC
TRBD2 | TRBJ2-2 | few | TRBV30 | CAWIPLSGAMGPGELFF | TGTGCCTGGATCCCCCTTAGCGGGGCGATGGGGCCCGGGGAGCTGTTTTTT
NA | TRBJ2-5 | many | TRBV9 | CASSVGQQETQYF | TGTGCCAGCAGCGTAGGGCAACAAGAGACCCAGTACTTC
NA | TRBJ1-1 | NA | TRBV6-1 | CASSEHLGVYEAFF | TGTGCCAGCAGTGAGCATTTAGGGGTCTATGAAGCTTTCTTT
TRBD2 | TRBJ2-3 | NA | TRBV27 | CASSLAGAAPGDTQYF | TGTGCCAGCAGTTTAGCGGGAGCGGCTCCCGGAGATACGCAGTATTTT
TRBD1 | TRBJ2-7 | once | TRBV27 | CASSPGQGKVKNYEQYF | TGTGCCAGCAGTCCGGGACAGGGCAAGGTAAAAAACTACGAGCAGTACTTC
NA | TRBJ2-4 | NA | TRBV6-1 | CASRGGGGTQNTQYF | TGTGCCAGCAGGGGCGGGGGCGGAACCCAAAACACTCAGTACTTC
TRBD1 | TRBJ2-1 | NA | TRBV10-2 | CAIKTGGDDTQYF | TGCGCCATCAAGACAGGGGGCGACGATACGCAGTACTTT
NA | TRBJ2-7 | NA | TRBV3-1 | CASSQEGISYEQYF | TGTGCCAGCAGCCAAGAGGGGATCTCCTACGAGCAGTACTTC
TRBD1 | TRBJ1-3 | NA | TRBV6-1 | CASRQGNGNTIYF | TGTGCCAGCAGACAGGGGAACGGAAACACCATATATTTT
NA | TRBJ2-1 | NA | TRBV6-1 | CASSRGTGISQNEQFF | TGTGCCAGCAGTCGTGGAACTGGAATTAGCCAGAATGAGCAGTTCTTC
NA | TRBJ1-2 | many | TRBV7-2 | CASSLSVGTVSFGYTF | TGTGCCAGCAGCTTATCGGTGGGGACGGTCTCGTTTGGCTACACCTTC
NA | TRBJ2-5 | NA | TRBV25-1 | CASSEFERTQYF | TGTGCCAGCAGTGAATTTGAGAGAACCCAGTACTTC
TRBD2 | TRBJ2-7 | NA | TRBV6-1 | CASAEREGYEQYF | TGTGCCAGCGCTGAGCGGGAGGGGTACGAGCAGTACTTC
NA | TRBJ2-1 | NA | TRBV27 | CASSLWPSSYNEQFF | TGTGCCAGCAGTTTATGGCCTAGCTCCTACAATGAGCAGTTCTTC
TRBD2 | TRBJ2-5 | NA | TRBV27 | CASQGLGETQYF | TGTGCCAGCCAGGGACTAGGTGAGACCCAGTACTTC